This T cell receptor (beta chain) was sequenced in a study of PD-L1 blockade in urothelial cancer. Study as a whole: The number of prior chemotherapy regimens per patient was 0 to 3. Samples of blood were analyzed 3 weeks (second dose) and 6 weeks after treatment start.

This table comes from immunoSEQ multiplex PCR, and its TCRdb copy is limited to in-frame clones, with some not included. The table includes 50,000 to 55,000 clones, roughly 82% detected once. Sample time point: pretreatment peripheral blood. This CDR3 has 14 residues. Germline V gives CDR1 SGHTA, CDR2 FQGNSA. V gave up 6 bases and J gave up 2 bases; unmatched junction bases: 7. V usage is TRBV7-2 and J usage is TRBJ2-7; TRBD1 matches 7 bases. This clonotype was sampled from a man aged 45-65 years with urothelial cancer. The sequencing used PBMCs, collected around atezolizumab (anti-PD-L1) treatment. CDR3 residues: CASSPPGQTYEQYF. CDR3 in DNA: TGTGCCAGCAGTCCACCGGGACAGACCTACGAGCAGTACTTC.